These 19 T cell receptor beta chains were all obtained from the same sample, sequenced in a study of cytomegalovirus exposure and HLA in healthy donors. Amplification used 60 Vbeta primers and 13 Jbeta primers. Generated by immunoSEQ multiplex PCR, the TCRdb table keeps only in-frame clones and is missing some. Of 73,000 or so clones listed, 65% to 85% are singletons. The specimen sequenced was PBMCs. The receptors were gathered from a woman aged 40 to 55 in good health and CMV-seropositive.

The CDR3 loop is CASSQGNYAYGYTF. For the CDR3, the DNA is TGTGCCAGCAGCCAAGGGAACTACGCCTATGGCTACACCTTC. The chain employs TRBV14 and TRBJ1-2; D is uncertain. Germline CDR1 is SGHDN and CDR2 is FVKESK. There are 14 residues in the CDR3. With 1 base removed from V and 4 bases from J, the gap between germline ends came to 10 bases.

This clone appeared a few times. CDR3 loop: CASTIGQGRTGELFF. The DNA of the CDR3 is TGTGCCAGCACCATCGGACAGGGAAGGACCGGGGAGCTGTTTTTT. This chain joins TRBV6-5 and TRBJ2-2; TRBD1 agrees at 8 bases. V dropped 7 bases and J dropped 5; count of bases not matched to a gene: 9. This CDR3 region has 15 residues. CDR1 and CDR2 from the germline V gene are MNHEY and SVGAGI.

This clone was recorded many times. Different DNA sequences within this sample yield the same CDR3. DNA of the CDR3: TGTGCCAGCAGTCCAGGGGGCAGCAATCAGCCCCAGCATTTT. It translates to CASSPGGSNQPQHF. The chain joins TRBV5-4 to TRBJ1-5; 8 nucleotides align to TRBD1. The CDR3 has 14 amino acids. After removal of 5 bases from V and 1 base from J, the junction contained 2 bases not matched to a gene. Per the germline V gene, CDR1 is SGHNT and CDR2 is YYREEE (reference sequence).

The CDR3 DNA reads TGCGCCAGCAGCTTGGGGCACCAGAACACTGAAGCTTTCTTT. This gives the protein CASSLGHQNTEAFF. This sequence joins TRBV5-1 and TRBJ1-1; D gene uncertain. The CDR3 is made up of 14 amino acids. Trimming took off 0 bases at V and 1 base at J, with 7 bases between the two ends. In germline, CDR1 is SGHRS, CDR2 YFSETQ.

V is TRBV5-1 and J is TRBJ1-1; 10 nucleotides align to TRBD1. Per the germline V gene, CDR1 is SGHRS and CDR2 is YFSETQ. J lost 5 bases, V lost 5 bases, and 18 bases had no gene match. The CDR3 is 18 amino acids. CDR3 loop: CASRLDRGEYGGRTEAFF. The CDR3 DNA follows: TGCGCCAGCAGACTGGACAGGGGGGAATACGGGGGGAGGACTGAAGCTTTCTTT.

This clone showed up just a few times. This rearrangement joins TRBV14 to TRBJ2-3, with TRBD2 matching over 14 bases. This CDR3 has 16 amino acids. CDR1 and CDR2 from the germline V gene are SGHDN and FVKESK. Trimming removed 4 bases from V and 2 bases from J; junction bases left unmatched: 2. For the CDR3, the DNA is TGTGCCAGCAGCCCGGGACTAGCGGGGGTCACAGATACGCAGTATTTT. Its translation: CASSPGLAGVTDTQYF. Full variable domain (outside the CDR3, taken from reference TRBV14 and TRBJ2-3): EAGVTQFPSHSVIEKGQTVTLRCDPISGHDNLYWYRRVMGKEIKFLLHFVKESKQDESGMPNNRFLAERTGGTYSTLKVQPAELEDSGVYFCASSPGLAGVTDTQYFGPGTRLTVL.

The chain joins TRBV27 to TRBJ1-1; tentative D call: TRBD1 (5 bases). Germline CDR1 reads MNHEY; CDR2 reads SMNVEV (reference sequence). The CDR3 runs 17 residues. The germline V and J ends were trimmed by 4 bases and 4 bases, with 22 bases remaining between them. CDR3: CASSYYPQMGGGTEAFF. DNA for the CDR3: TGTGCCAGCAGTTACTACCCCCAGATGGGGGGAGGCACTGAAGCTTTCTTT.

In this sample, this clone turned up once. The chain carries TRBV7-2 and TRBJ1-1; no firm D call. Trimming removed 1 base from V and 0 bases from J, with 3 bases in between. Looked up from germline, CDR1 is SGHTA and CDR2 is FQGNSA. The CDR3 is made up of 13 amino acids. The chain's CDR3 is CASSLVVNTEAFF. CDR3 DNA: TGTGCCAGCAGCTTAGTAGTGAACACTGAAGCTTTCTTT.

The chain has TRBV9 and TRBJ2-3; TRBD1 is a possible D gene (6 bases). Germline CDR1 SGDLS, CDR2 YYNGEE. V was trimmed by 2 bases and J by 5 bases, leaving 15 bases between them. The CDR3 has 15 amino acids. CDR3 in amino acids: CASSVEGGREDTQYF. Written as DNA, the CDR3 is TGTGCCAGCAGCGTTGAAGGGGGACGGGAAGATACGCAGTATTTT.

The chain is built from TRBV9 and TRBJ2-5, with TRBD2 matching 9 bases. The V and J ends lost 1 base and 1 base, in that order; junction bases with no gene match: 2. This CDR3 region has 15 residues. Germline CDR1 SGDLS, CDR2 YYNGEE. Written as DNA, the CDR3 is TGTGCCAGCAGCGTACAAGCGGGAGGCCAAGAGACCCAGTACTTC. This gives the protein CASSVQAGGQETQYF.

This clone is a singleton in its sample. This chain connects TRBV30 to TRBJ1-2, with D perhaps matching TRBD1 (5 bases). V was pared by 1 base and J by 7 bases, with 16 bases between. The CDR3 runs to 14 residues. From germline, CDR1 is GTSNPN and CDR2 SVGIG (reference sequence). CDR3 bases: TGTGCCTGGAGTGCTACAGGCCCTATCGTTGGCTACACCTTC. Its protein is CAWSATGPIVGYTF.

The chain recombines TRBV7-2 with TRBJ2-1; a possible D gene is TRBD1 (5 bases). Trimming pared 2 bases from V and 4 bases from J, leaving 6 bases between. Germline CDR1 is SGHTA and CDR2 is FQGNSA. CDR3 size: 13 residues. The CDR3 DNA follows: TGTGCCAGCAGCTTAAGACAGTACAATGAGCAGTTCTTC. The encoded protein is CASSLRQYNEQFF.

The V and J genes are TRBV7-9 and TRBJ1-2; 8 nucleotides agree with TRBD1. V shed 5 bases and J 7 bases; nucleotides not matched to a gene: 12. Germline lookup yields CDR1 SEHNR and CDR2 FQNEAQ (reference sequence). The CDR3 runs 15 residues. The CDR3 DNA reads TGTGCCAGCAGCCCCGACAACCAGGGGGCGGGTGGCTACACCTTC. Amino acid sequence: CASSPDNQGAGGYTF.

The rearrangement joins TRBV5-1 to TRBJ2-5, with D possibly TRBD1 on 6 matching bases. V gave up 2 bases and J gave up 1 base, with 9 bases separating them. This CDR3 has 14 amino acids. The germline V gene encodes CDR1 SGHRS and CDR2 YFSETQ. CDR3: CASSLRTAQETQYF. Written as DNA, the CDR3 is TGCGCCAGCAGCTTAAGGACAGCCCAAGAGACCCAGTACTTC.

The chain combines TRBV5-4 with TRBJ2-3, with 9 bases identical to TRBD2. This CDR3 spans 17 amino acids. Germline CDR1 SGHNT, CDR2 YYREEE (reference sequence). The ends lost 0 bases at V and 6 bases at J; junction bases unmatched: 11. The CDR3 sequence: CASSLVGGGRAADTQYF. As DNA, the CDR3 is TGTGCCAGCAGCTTGGTTGGGGGCGGGAGGGCCGCGGATACGCAGTATTTT.

The CDR3 reads CASSQAVASGGYNEQFF. The CDR3 DNA is TGTGCCAGCAGCCAAGCCGTTGCTAGCGGGGGGTACAATGAGCAGTTCTTC. The V and J genes are TRBV4-2 and TRBJ2-1, with 11 bases matching TRBD2. Trimming at V came to 1 base and at J to 4 bases, leaving 6 bases not matched to a gene. Looked up from germline, CDR1 is LGHNA and CDR2 is YNFKEQ. The CDR3 is 17 residues long.

This clone was found a few times. The chain joins TRBV6-5 to TRBJ1-2; the D gene is possibly TRBD1 (5 bases). This CDR3 has 15 residues. V was clipped by 4 bases and J by 2 bases, with 14 bases between them. Germline lookup yields CDR1 MNHEY and CDR2 SVGAGI. CDR3 DNA: TGTGCCAGCAGTTCTCCTGGGGGGGGGAACTATGGCTACACCTTC. Protein: CASSSPGGGNYGYTF.

This clone was recorded only once. This rearrangement joins TRBV5-8 to TRBJ2-7, with a weak D call TRBD1 (6 bases). Germline V lookup: CDR1 SGHTS, CDR2 YDEGEE. Trimming took 4 bases from V and 4 from J, leaving 12 bases between them. This CDR3 is built from 13 residues. The CDR3 sequence is CASSRRGIYEQYF. The CDR3 DNA sequence: TGTGCCAGCAGCAGAAGGGGGATTTACGAGCAGTACTTC.

This clone was observed a handful of times. J is TRBJ2-7 and V is TRBV27; D perhaps matches TRBD2 (6 bases). Germline V gene lookup returns CDR1 MNHEY and CDR2 SMNVEV (reference sequence). This CDR3 is 13 amino acids long. V shed 4 bases and J shed 0 bases, with 7 bases lying between them. The CDR3 is CASSWGVSYEQYF. The DNA for the CDR3 is TGTGCCAGCAGTTGGGGGGTCTCCTACGAGCAGTACTTC.